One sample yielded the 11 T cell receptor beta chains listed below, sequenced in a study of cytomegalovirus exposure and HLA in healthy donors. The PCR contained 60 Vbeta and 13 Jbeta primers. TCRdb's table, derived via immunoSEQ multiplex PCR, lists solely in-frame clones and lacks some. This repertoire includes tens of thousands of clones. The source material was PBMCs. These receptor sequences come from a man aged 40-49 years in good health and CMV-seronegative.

CDR3 nucleotides: TGCGCCAGCAGTGAGTGGGCGAACAATGAGCAGTTCTTC. Translating gives CASSEWANNEQFF. The gene calls are TRBV10-1 and TRBJ2-1; D uncertain. The CDR3 is 13 residues long. Germline loops: CDR1 WNHNN, CDR2 SYGVQD (reference sequence). Trimming removed 1 base at V and 5 bases at J, with 6 bases between.

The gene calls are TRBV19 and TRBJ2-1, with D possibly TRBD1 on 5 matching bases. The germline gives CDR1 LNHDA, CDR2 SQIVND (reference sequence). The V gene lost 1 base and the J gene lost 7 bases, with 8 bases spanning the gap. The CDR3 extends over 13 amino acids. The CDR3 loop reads CASSIGQTNEQFF. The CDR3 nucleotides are TGTGCCAGTAGTATAGGACAGACTAATGAGCAGTTCTTC.

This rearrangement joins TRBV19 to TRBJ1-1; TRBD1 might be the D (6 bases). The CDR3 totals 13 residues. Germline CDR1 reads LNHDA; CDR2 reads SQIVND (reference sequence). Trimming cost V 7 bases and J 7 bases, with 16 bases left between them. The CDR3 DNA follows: TGTGCCAGTACCAATCAGGGGCGTGGTGAAGCTTTCTTT. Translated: CASTNQGRGEAFF.

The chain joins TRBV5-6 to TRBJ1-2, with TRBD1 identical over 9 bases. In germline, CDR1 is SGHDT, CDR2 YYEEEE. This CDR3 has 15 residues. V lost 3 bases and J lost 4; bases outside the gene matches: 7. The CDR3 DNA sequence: TGTGCCAGCAGCTCCTTAACAGGGGGCGGCTATGGCTACACCTTC. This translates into CASSSLTGGGYGYTF.

CDR3 nucleotide sequence: TGTGCCAGCAGCTTCTCGACAACTCTAAACACCGGGGAGCTGTTTTTT. Translating gives CASSFSTTLNTGELFF. The genes are TRBV7-2 and TRBJ2-2; D not certain. The CDR3 covers 16 residues. Trimming removed 3 bases at V and 2 bases at J, with 13 bases between. The germline CDR1 and CDR2 sequences are SGHTA and FQGNSA.

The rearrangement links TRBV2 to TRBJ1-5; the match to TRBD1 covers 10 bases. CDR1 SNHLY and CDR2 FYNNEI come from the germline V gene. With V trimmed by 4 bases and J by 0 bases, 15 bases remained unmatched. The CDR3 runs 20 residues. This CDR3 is CASSARPGIGTGVSNQPQHF. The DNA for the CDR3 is TGTGCCAGCAGTGCGCGACCGGGGATTGGGACAGGGGTTAGCAATCAGCCCCAGCATTTT.

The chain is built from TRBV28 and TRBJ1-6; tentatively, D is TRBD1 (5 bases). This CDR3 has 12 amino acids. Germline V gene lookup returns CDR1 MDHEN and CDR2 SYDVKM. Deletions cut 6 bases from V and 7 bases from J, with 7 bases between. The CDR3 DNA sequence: TGTGCCAGCAGGTCAGGGAATTCACCCCTCCACTTT. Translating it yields CASRSGNSPLHF.

This CDR3 is CASSPRSSGGAETQYF. The DNA for the CDR3 is TGTGCCAGTAGTCCCCGGTCTAGCGGGGGGGCTGAGACCCAGTACTTC. The chain links TRBV19 to TRBJ2-5; 12 nucleotides agree with TRBD2. Looked up from germline, CDR1 is LNHDA and CDR2 is SQIVND (reference sequence). The CDR3 is made up of 16 amino acids. J was trimmed by 5 bases and V by 5 bases; bases with no gene match: 9.

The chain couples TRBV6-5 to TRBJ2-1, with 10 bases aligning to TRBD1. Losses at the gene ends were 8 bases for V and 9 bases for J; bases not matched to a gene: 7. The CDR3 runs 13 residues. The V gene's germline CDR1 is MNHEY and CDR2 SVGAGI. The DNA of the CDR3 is TGTGCCAGCGACAGGGGGCTGGACACTGAGCAGTTCTTC. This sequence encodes CASDRGLDTEQFF.

CDR3 sequence reads: CAWSVQGNQPQHF. In DNA, the CDR3 is TGTGCCTGGAGTGTACAGGGCAATCAGCCCCAGCATTTT. J is TRBJ1-5 and V is TRBV30, with a possible D match to TRBD1 (5 bases). V was pared by 0 bases and J by 2 bases, with 5 bases between. CDR3 length: 13 residues. Germline CDR1 reads GTSNPN; CDR2 reads SVGIG (reference sequence). The entire variable domain, with the rest obtained from reference TRBV30 and TRBJ1-5, is as follows: SQTIHQWPATLVQPVGSPLSLECTVEGTSNPNLYWYRQAAGRGLQLLFYSVGIGQISSEVPQNLSASRPQDRQFILSSKKLLLSDSGFYLCAWSVQGNQPQHFGDGTRLSIL.

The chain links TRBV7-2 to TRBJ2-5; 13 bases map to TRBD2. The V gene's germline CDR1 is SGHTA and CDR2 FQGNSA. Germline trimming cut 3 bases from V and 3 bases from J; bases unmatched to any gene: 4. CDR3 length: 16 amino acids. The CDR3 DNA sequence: TGTGCCAGCAGCTTTACTAGCGGGGGGGTTAAAGAGACCCAGTACTTC. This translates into CASSFTSGGVKETQYF.